The 10 T cell receptor beta chains presented below share a single source sample, sequenced in a study of shared clonotypes between healthy human individuals. Sequencing was performed with immunoSEQ multiplex PCR; in TCRdb, only in-frame clones are kept and a portion is missing. Among more than 900,000 clones, 75% to 80% were seen once, and the ten largest hold roughly 0.57%. Source material: memory CD4+ T cells from PBMCs. Sample subset: CD45RA-negative fraction. These receptors were obtained from a man aged 18-30 years in good health. Some clones in this sample may be carry-over from other donors' samples.

The V call is TRBV6-5, the J call TRBJ1-2; 7 bases align to TRBD1. This CDR3 comprises 13 residues. The V gene's germline CDR1 is MNHEY and CDR2 SVGAGI. V lost 6 bases and J lost 7; bases outside the gene matches: 8. The DNA of the CDR3 is TGTGCCAGCAGGGCTAACAGGGGCGCTGGCTACACCTTC. It is translated as CASRANRGAGYTF.

This clone was counted between two and nine times. This rearrangement joins TRBV30 to TRBJ1-1; 8 bases map to TRBD1. Looked up from germline, CDR1 is GTSNPN and CDR2 is SVGIG (reference sequence). V dropped 5 bases and J dropped 5; count of bases not matched to a gene: 4. The CDR3 extends over 12 amino acids. For the CDR3, the DNA is TGTGCCTGGGACAGGGGAAGGACTGAAGCTTTCTTT. Translated, it gives CAWDRGRTEAFF.

The gene calls are TRBV6-4 and TRBJ2-2; 10 bases line up with TRBD1. CDR1 and CDR2 from the germline V gene are MRHNA and SNTAGT. Trimming at V came to 4 bases and at J to 3 bases, leaving 2 bases not matched to a gene. This CDR3 is 15 amino acids long. CDR3 in DNA: TGTGCCAGCAGTGCAGGGACAGGGGACACCGGGGAGCTGTTTTTT. Its protein is CASSAGTGDTGELFF.

The CDR3 coding sequence is TGTGCCTGGAGTGTACCCCAACTAGGAAGAATTGAGCAGTTCTTC. This translates into CAWSVPQLGRIEQFF. This chain joins TRBV30 and TRBJ2-1, with TRBD2 as a possible D gene (5 bases). V was cut by 0 bases and J by 9 bases, with 18 bases left in between. This CDR3 is 15 amino acids long. Germline CDR1 is GTSNPN and CDR2 is SVGIG (reference sequence).

Regarding this clone: The same CDR3 also results from other DNA sequences found in this sample. The chain combines TRBV29-1 with TRBJ2-1; 12 bases fit TRBD1. After removal of 6 bases from V and 9 bases from J, the junction contained 6 bases not matched to a gene. Germline CDR1 is SQVTM and CDR2 is ANQGSEA. The CDR3 extends over 13 amino acids. CDR3 loop: CSVAGTGGGEQFF. The CDR3 region has the DNA TGCAGCGTAGCCGGGACAGGGGGCGGTGAGCAGTTCTTC.

This clone was found a few times. The V gene is TRBV19, the J gene TRBJ1-1; 7 bases agree with TRBD1. V trimming: 4 bases; J trimming: 6 bases; junction bases outside the gene matches: 11. The germline V gene has CDR1 LNHDA and CDR2 SQIVND (reference sequence). This CDR3 is 15 amino acids long. CDR3 DNA sequence: TGTGCCAGTAGTAGAGGGGGCCCCCCGGGGGCTGAAGCTTTCTTT. It translates to CASSRGGPPGAEAFF.

CDR3 loop: CASSLRDGLYEQYF. CDR3 bases: TGTGCCAGCAGCTTAAGGGACGGCCTCTACGAGCAGTACTTC. The chain uses TRBV7-2 and TRBJ2-7; D is perhaps TRBD1 or TRBD2 (5 bases each). V lost 2 bases and J 3 bases, leaving 11 bases between the germline ends. The CDR3 is 14 residues long. CDR1 SGHTA and CDR2 FQGNSA come from the germline V gene.

This clone was recorded many times. This may be a read error, as it is one base from a much larger clone. Other nucleotide sequences in the sample specify the same CDR3. The gene calls are TRBV5-1 and TRBJ1-1, with 12 nucleotides matching TRBD1. Germline CDR1 and CDR2: SGHRS and YFSETQ. The CDR3 has 16 residues. Trimming cost V 4 bases and J 4 bases; bases outside gene matches: 8. CDR3 sequence: CASSPGTGGAGTEAFF. The CDR3 bases are TGCGCCAGCAGCCCAGGGACAGGGGGCGCGGGCACTGAAGCTTTCTTT.

The chain is built from TRBV7-3 and TRBJ2-1, with TRBD2 matching 8 bases. After removal of 5 bases from V and 4 bases from J, the junction contained 4 bases not matched to a gene. Germline lookup yields CDR1 SGHTA and CDR2 FQGTGA. CDR3 size: 14 residues. The CDR3 nucleotides read TGTGCCAGCAGCCCTAGCGGGTTTTACAATGAGCAGTTCTTC. Translation gives CASSPSGFYNEQFF.

This clone was counted once. This sequence joins TRBV6-6 and TRBJ2-5, with TRBD1 matching over 10 bases. The V gene end was trimmed by 2 bases and the J gene end by 5 bases; junction bases not matched to a gene: 8. This CDR3 has 16 residues. Germline values: CDR1 MNHNY, CDR2 SVGAGI (reference sequence). This chain's CDR3 is CASSYTPTGGGETQYF. The CDR3 nucleotides are TGTGCCAGCAGTTACACGCCGACAGGGGGCGGCGAGACCCAGTACTTC.